This T cell receptor beta chain was retrieved from a study of patients and donors after allogeneic stem cell transplantation. CDR3 size: 16 residues. Trimming took off 6 bases at V and 1 base at J, with 16 bases between the two ends. Germline V gene sequence: CDR1 ENHRY, CDR2 SYGVKD. TCRdb re-called the RT-PCR reads with MiXCR, one entry per CDR3 protein. This sample has about 70,000 distinct CDR3 sequences, with roughly 29% found just once. Sequencing was carried out using blood, either unsorted or a sorted T cell fraction (not recorded which). The chain couples TRBV10-3 to TRBJ1-5; D may be TRBD1 (5 bases). The sequence was obtained from a human donor who was either an allogeneic HSCT recipient or a stem cell or donor lymphocyte infusion donor (not recorded which). It is not recorded whose cells these are; they may come from a transplant donor. CDR3 amino acids: CAISGAPGRSNQPQHF. The CDR3 nucleotides read TGTGCCATCAGCGGGGCCCCGGGGAGGAGCAATCAGCCCCAGCATTTT.